The 25 T cell receptor beta chains below come from one sample, sequenced in a study of blood T cell repertoires in COVID-19. Sequencing was performed with immunoSEQ multiplex PCR; in TCRdb, only in-frame clones are kept and a portion is missing. The table lists 100,000 to 150,000 clones, about 74% of them singletons. The sequenced sample was peripheral blood. The receptors here all came from a man aged 80 or over with COVID-19, enrolled during active disease.

The V call is TRBV5-1, the J call TRBJ1-1; D is undetermined. With 7 bases removed from V and 3 bases from J, the gap between germline ends came to 13 bases. Germline V gives CDR1 SGHRS, CDR2 YFSETQ. CDR3 size: 13 residues. The DNA for the CDR3 is TGCGCCAGCTGTCTTGACGGGGACACTGAAGCTTTCTTT. Its translation: CASCLDGDTEAFF.

J is TRBJ1-2 and V is TRBV29-1; 8 positions agree with TRBD1. CDR1 and CDR2 (germline): SQVTM, ANQGSEA. V lost 4 bases and J lost 7; bases outside the gene matches: 11. There are 14 residues in the CDR3. The CDR3 DNA reads TGCAGCGTTGGTCAGGGGGCGCTGGCCTTTGGCTACACCTTC. Protein: CSVGQGALAFGYTF.

The chain joins TRBV18 to TRBJ1-1; D is unresolved. Between the trimmed V and J ends, which lost 2 bases and 2 bases, there was a span of 12 bases. The CDR3 covers 15 residues. CDR1 is KGHSH, CDR2 LQKENI, per germline. CDR3 nucleotides: TGTGCCAGCTCACCATTGGCAGACTTAAACACTGAAGCTTTCTTT. Translating gives CASSPLADLNTEAFF.

V is TRBV6-5 and J is TRBJ2-7, with 8 bases matching TRBD1. V gave up 7 bases and J gave up 2 bases; unmatched junction bases: 7. The CDR3 length is 14 residues. Germline V gives CDR1 MNHEY, CDR2 SVGAGI. The CDR3 DNA reads as TGTGCCAGCACCTTAGGACAGGGCCCCTACGAGCAGTACTTC. Encoded protein: CASTLGQGPYEQYF.

The chain has TRBV19 and TRBJ2-5; TRBD2 matches at 11 bases. V shed 1 base and J 3 bases; nucleotides not matched to a gene: 4. The CDR3 is 16 amino acids. CDR1 and CDR2 (germline): LNHDA, SQIVND (reference sequence). CDR3 nucleotide sequence: TGTGCCAGTAGTATAGTACTAGCGGGAGAAGAAGAGACCCAGTACTTC. Translated: CASSIVLAGEEETQYF.

This clone has only one observation. V and J are TRBV11-2 and TRBJ2-1, with 11 bases matching TRBD2. This CDR3 comprises 17 residues. V shed 5 bases and J 5 bases; nucleotides not matched to a gene: 11. CDR1 and CDR2 (germline): SGHAT, FQNNGV. Here the CDR3 reads CASSPRTSGSINNEQFF. CDR3 DNA: TGTGCCAGCAGCCCGCGAACTAGCGGGAGTATTAACAATGAGCAGTTCTTC.

The chain employs TRBV3-1 (or the pseudogene TRBV3-2) and TRBJ2-7; 11 nucleotides match TRBD2. Germline assignment: CDR1 LGHDT and CDR2 YNNKEL (reference sequence). Trimming took 4 bases from V and 0 from J; bases not matched to a gene: 2. The CDR3 covers 15 residues. The CDR3 sequence: CASSLGLAASYEQYF. Written as DNA, the CDR3 is TGTGCCAGCAGCCTGGGACTAGCGGCCTCCTACGAGCAGTACTTC.

The chain links TRBV19 to TRBJ2-7, with 9 bases aligning to TRBD1. This CDR3 contains 15 residues. V shed 3 bases and J 2 bases; nucleotides not matched to a gene: 5. Germline V lookup: CDR1 LNHDA, CDR2 SQIVND (reference sequence). The CDR3 region has the DNA TGTGCCAGTAGTATGCCGGGACAGGGCCCCTACGAGCAGTACTTC. It is translated as CASSMPGQGPYEQYF. The full variable domain, its missing parts supplied by reference TRBV19 and TRBJ2-7, is DGGITQSPKYLFRKEGQNVTLSCEQNLNHDAMYWYRQDPGQGLRLIYYSQIVNDFQKGDIAEGYSVSREKKESFPLTVTSAQKNPTAFYLCASSMPGQGPYEQYFGPGTRLTVT.

This chain uses TRBV6-6 with TRBJ1-3; D call uncertain. Per the germline V gene, CDR1 is MNHNY and CDR2 is SVGAGI (reference sequence). The CDR3 covers 14 residues. Trimming cost V 6 bases and J 0 bases, with 9 bases left between them. The CDR3 loop is CASSNINSGNTIYF. As DNA, the CDR3 is TGTGCCAGCAGCAACATCAACTCTGGAAACACCATATATTTT.

This clone came up once. The chain couples TRBV7-9 to TRBJ2-3; a possible D gene is TRBD1 (6 bases). The CDR3 runs 16 residues. Between the trimmed V and J ends, which lost 5 bases and 2 bases, there was a span of 17 bases. Germline lookup yields CDR1 SEHNR and CDR2 FQNEAQ (reference sequence). CDR3 amino acids: CASSLQGPGHTDTQYF. The CDR3 region has the DNA TGTGCCAGCAGCCTACAGGGACCGGGGCACACAGATACGCAGTATTTT.

The chain carries TRBV19 and TRBJ1-2; D gene ambiguous. The CDR3 is made up of 14 amino acids. Trimming removed 5 bases at V and 4 bases at J, with 14 bases between. CDR1 is LNHDA, CDR2 SQIVND, per germline (reference sequence). The CDR3 region is CASSGRSRGYGYTF. CDR3 DNA sequence: TGTGCCAGTAGTGGAAGGTCCCGGGGCTATGGCTACACCTTC.

This clone was seen ten or more times. This chain uses TRBV27 with TRBJ2-7, with a tentative D call TRBD1 (5 bases). V lost 3 bases and J 6 bases, leaving 6 bases between the germline ends. This CDR3 region has 11 residues. Germline V gene sequence: CDR1 MNHEY, CDR2 SMNVEV (reference sequence). The CDR3 region is CASSFRGEQYF. In DNA form, the CDR3 reads TGTGCCAGCAGTTTTAGGGGCGAGCAGTACTTC.

The rearrangement joins TRBV6-1 to TRBJ2-1, with 8 bases lining up with TRBD1. This CDR3 has 16 amino acids. The junction had 6 bases not matched to a gene; V was cut back by 1 base and J by 4 bases. The germline gives CDR1 MNHNS, CDR2 SASEGT. DNA for the CDR3: TGTGCCAGCAGTGAAGTTAGACAGGGGCCATACAATGAGCAGTTCTTC. Translation: CASSEVRQGPYNEQFF.

This rearrangement joins TRBV4-2 to TRBJ2-3; 7 positions match TRBD2. With 6 bases clipped from V and 6 bases from J, the junction kept 15 bases outside the gene matches. CDR1 is LGHNA, CDR2 YNFKEQ, per germline. The CDR3 is 16 residues long. The CDR3 loop reads CASREVSGRAGDTQYF. The CDR3 DNA follows: TGTGCCAGCAGAGAGGTCAGTGGGAGGGCCGGTGATACGCAGTATTTT.

V is TRBV2 and J is TRBJ1-3; possible D gene TRBD1, 5 bases. This CDR3 is built from 15 residues. V dropped 5 bases and J dropped 0 bases, with 11 bases sitting between them. CDR1 and CDR2 from the germline V gene are SNHLY and FYNNEI. In DNA form, the CDR3 reads TGTGCCAGCAGTCAAGACAGCCTCTCTGGAAACACCATATATTTT. Translating gives CASSQDSLSGNTIYF.

The chain joins TRBV18 to TRBJ1-5, with TRBD1 matching over 8 bases. Per germline, CDR1 KGHSH and CDR2 LQKENI. J lost 3 bases, V lost 5 bases, and 9 bases had no gene match. There are 16 residues in the CDR3. The CDR3 protein is CASSGRQGMINQPQHF. CDR3 DNA sequence: TGTGCCAGCTCAGGACGACAGGGGATGATCAATCAGCCCCAGCATTTT.

This rearrangement joins TRBV19 to TRBJ2-4, with D possibly being TRBD1 (6 bases). In germline, CDR1 is LNHDA, CDR2 SQIVND (reference sequence). V lost 11 bases and J lost 14, with 25 bases in between. This CDR3 is built from 13 residues. CDR3 loop: CACCMGAGTEEYF. CDR3 nucleotides: TGTGCCTGTTGTATGGGGGCCGGGACCGAGGAGTACTTC.

The sample holds one count of this clone. At one of its ends the junction is not consistent with the germline gene, which may arise from a read error. The chain combines TRBV28 with TRBJ1-5, with a weak D call TRBD1 (5 bases). The length of the CDR3 is 16 residues. CDR1 MDHEN and CDR2 SYDVKM come from the germline V gene. The CDR3, as DNA: TGTGCCAGCAGTCTATGGACCGGGGGAGACGATCAGCCCCAGCATTTT. Protein sequence: CASSLWTGGDDQPQHF.

This clone has just a few counts. The V and J genes are TRBV28 and TRBJ2-1; D is perhaps TRBD2 (5 bases). The CDR3 runs to 13 residues. V lost 3 bases and J lost 8, with 11 bases in between. Germline values: CDR1 MDHEN, CDR2 SYDVKM. The CDR3 sequence: CASSFPGSDEQFF. The CDR3 region has the DNA TGTGCCAGCAGTTTCCCGGGTAGCGATGAGCAGTTCTTC.

The gene calls are TRBV5-8 and TRBJ2-5; 9 nucleotides align to TRBD1. In germline, CDR1 is SGHTS, CDR2 YDEGEE. This CDR3 comprises 14 residues. Losses at the gene ends were 7 bases for V and 5 bases for J; bases not matched to a gene: 9. This CDR3 is CASPRDRVQETQYF. CDR3 sequence (DNA): TGTGCCAGCCCACGGGACAGGGTCCAGGAGACCCAGTACTTC.

V gene TRBV20-1 combines with J gene TRBJ1-5, with 7 bases that match TRBD1. In germline, CDR1 is DFQATT, CDR2 SNEGSKA (reference sequence). There are 16 residues in the CDR3. Germline trimming cut 3 bases from V and 0 bases from J; bases unmatched to any gene: 8. CDR3 coding DNA: TGCAGTGCTAGTGCCAGGGACAGTCTTAGCAATCAGCCCCAGCATTTT. This translates into CSASARDSLSNQPQHF.

This chain joins TRBV19 and TRBJ1-1; 7 positions match TRBD1. Germline values: CDR1 LNHDA, CDR2 SQIVND (reference sequence). This CDR3 spans 14 amino acids. The V and J ends lost 5 bases and 3 bases, in that order; junction bases with no gene match: 6. DNA for the CDR3: TGTGCCAGTAGTGGAGGACAGGTCCACACTGAAGCTTTCTTT. Encoded protein: CASSGGQVHTEAFF.

The chain has TRBV5-6 and TRBJ2-2; TRBD2 matches 8 bases. The CDR3 length is 16 residues. Per germline, CDR1 SGHDT and CDR2 YYEEEE. Trimming removed 0 bases from V and 0 bases from J; junction bases left unmatched: 1. The CDR3 DNA reads TGTGCCAGCAGCTTGGGACTAGCGACGAACACCGGGGAGCTGTTTTTT. This codes for CASSLGLATNTGELFF.

A few counts support this clone. J is TRBJ2-5 and V is TRBV3-1 (or the pseudogene TRBV3-2); D call uncertain. The V end lost 5 bases, the J end lost 5 bases, and 9 bases lay between the germline ends. There are 12 residues in the CDR3. Looked up from germline, CDR1 is LGHDT and CDR2 is YNNKEL (reference sequence). CDR3 residues: CASSITRETQYF. In nucleotides, the CDR3 is TGTGCCAGCAGCATAACGCGGGAGACCCAGTACTTC.

DNA for the CDR3: TGCGCCAGCAGCTTAGCAGGGGGTAGTCAGCCCCAGCATTTT. Translation gives CASSLAGGSQPQHF. The chain is built from TRBV5-1 and TRBJ1-5; 7 bases are shared with TRBD1. CDR3 size: 14 residues. CDR1 and CDR2 (germline): SGHRS, YFSETQ. After removal of 2 bases from V and 6 bases from J, the junction contained 5 bases not matched to a gene.